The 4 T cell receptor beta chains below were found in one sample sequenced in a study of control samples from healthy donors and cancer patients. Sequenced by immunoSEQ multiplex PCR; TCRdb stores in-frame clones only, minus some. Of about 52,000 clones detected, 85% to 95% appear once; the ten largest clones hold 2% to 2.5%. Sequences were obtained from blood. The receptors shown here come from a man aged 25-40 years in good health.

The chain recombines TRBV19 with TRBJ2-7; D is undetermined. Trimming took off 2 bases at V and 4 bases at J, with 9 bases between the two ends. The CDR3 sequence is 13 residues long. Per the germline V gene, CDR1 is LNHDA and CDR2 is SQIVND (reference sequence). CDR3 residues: CASSISSSYEQYF. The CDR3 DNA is TGTGCCAGTAGTATATCGAGTAGTTACGAGCAGTACTTC.

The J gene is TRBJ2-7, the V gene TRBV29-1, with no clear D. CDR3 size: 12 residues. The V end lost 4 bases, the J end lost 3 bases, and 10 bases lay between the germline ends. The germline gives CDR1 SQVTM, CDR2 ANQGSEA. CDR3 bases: TGCAGCGTTGGGTCCTATAGCTACGAGCAGTACTTC. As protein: CSVGSYSYEQYF.

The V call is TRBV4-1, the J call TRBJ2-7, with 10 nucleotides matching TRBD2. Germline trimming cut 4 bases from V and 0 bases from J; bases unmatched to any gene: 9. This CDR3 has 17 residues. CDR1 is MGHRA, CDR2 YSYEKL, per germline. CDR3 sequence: CASSLLTSGVYSYEQYF. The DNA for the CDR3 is TGCGCCAGCAGCCTACTTACTAGCGGGGTTTACTCCTACGAGCAGTACTTC.

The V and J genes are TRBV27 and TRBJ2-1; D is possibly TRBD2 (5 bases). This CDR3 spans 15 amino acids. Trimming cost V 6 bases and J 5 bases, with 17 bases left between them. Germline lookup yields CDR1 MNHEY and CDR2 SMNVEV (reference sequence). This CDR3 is CASRPSPGGHNEQFF. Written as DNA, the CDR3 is TGTGCCAGCAGGCCCTCCCCCGGCGGGCACAATGAGCAGTTCTTC.